This TCR beta chain was sequenced in a study of T cells in localized non-small cell lung cancer. V lost 1 base, J lost 4 bases, and 7 bases lay in between. This CDR3 is built from 14 residues. Germline V gives CDR1 SGHTA, CDR2 FQGNSA. Using immunoSEQ multiplex PCR, the repertoire was profiled, and TCRdb retains in-frame clones only, with some absent. The sample has 90,000 to 95,000 clones; approximately 91% are singletons. The V gene is TRBV7-2, the J gene TRBJ1-4, with no clear D. The sample in question was PBMCs, obtained before any cancer treatment. The receptor was derived from a woman between 40 and 69 years old with stage II squamous cell lung carcinoma. CDR3 DNA: TGTGCCAGCAGCTTAGTTAACCGTAATGAAAAACTGTTTTTT. Translating gives CASSLVNRNEKLFF.